The 22 T cell receptor beta chains given below trace back to one sample, sequenced in a study of blood T cell repertoires in COVID-19 (dated by TCRdb to about 2020). The protocol used for the library was the immunoSEQ multiplex PCR assay. The table was pulled from immuneACCESS by TCRdb, which kept in-frame rearrangements only. Such tables lose some clones; where checked, under half of the loss comes from unresolved V genes, and the rest has no known cause. The sample table records more than 300,000 clones; about four fifths of these occur just once. Approximately 4.7% of the sample is taken by the ten largest. The sequencing input was PBMCs or T cells enriched from blood (not recorded which). These TCRs come from a woman in her 50s who had recovered from COVID-19.

J is TRBJ2-5 and V is TRBV4-1; 7 nucleotides match TRBD1. With 1 base clipped from V and 2 bases from J, the junction kept 4 bases outside the gene matches. CDR3 length equals 15 residues. Looked up from germline, CDR1 is MGHRA and CDR2 is YSYEKL. CDR3 nucleotides: TGCGCCAGCAGCCAAGTTACAGGGGATCAAGAGACCCAGTACTTC. This codes for CASSQVTGDQETQYF.

J is TRBJ1-6 and V is TRBV5-8; tentatively, D is TRBD1 (5 bases). V was pared by 4 bases and J by 7 bases, with 18 bases between. The CDR3 has 16 residues. CDR1 is SGHTS and CDR2 is YDEGEE in the germline V gene. The CDR3 sequence: CASSPRVRLGNSPLHF. CDR3 DNA sequence: TGTGCCAGCAGCCCCAGGGTTAGGCTTGGGAATTCACCCCTCCACTTT.

This clone was seen a few times. Other nucleotide sequences in the sample specify the same CDR3. The V gene is TRBV7-9, the J gene TRBJ1-2; a weak D match, TRBD1 (5 bases). Germline values: CDR1 SEHNR, CDR2 FQNEAQ (reference sequence). V gave up 1 base and J gave up 6 bases, with 12 bases separating them. The CDR3 sequence is 14 residues long. Written as DNA, the CDR3 is TGTGCCAGCAGCTTAGTAGCGGGGCTGGATGGCTACACCTTC. The encoded protein is CASSLVAGLDGYTF. Full variable domain (remainder filled in from reference TRBV7-9 and TRBJ1-2): DTGVSQNPRHKITKRGQNVTFRCDPISEHNRLYWYRQTLGQGPEFLTYFQNEAQLEKSRLLSDRFSAERPKGSFSTLEIQRTEQGDSAMYLCASSLVAGLDGYTFGSGTRLTVV.

Remarks on this clone: In the same sample, other DNA sequences code for this CDR3. The chain combines TRBV9 with TRBJ1-4, with 8 bases lining up with TRBD1. With V trimmed by 0 bases and J by 5 bases, 0 bases remained unmatched. The CDR3 runs 14 residues. CDR1 is SGDLS and CDR2 is YYNGEE in the germline V gene. This CDR3 reads CASSVGQGNEKLFF. The CDR3, as DNA: TGTGCCAGCAGCGTAGGACAGGGGAATGAAAAACTGTTTTTT.

With regard to this clone: It is unclear where the CDR3 begins or ends on the DNA, so no DNA is shown, and the CDR3 is as TCRdb lists it. The chain recombines TRBV20-1 with TRBJ1-2. Germline lookup yields CDR1 DFQATT and CDR2 SNEGSKA (reference sequence). Both ends counted, the CDR3 spans 11 residues. CDR3 protein: CSTSVGDGYTF.

V and J are TRBV5-4 and TRBJ2-2, with D maybe TRBD2 (5 bases). This CDR3 has 15 amino acids. Germline values: CDR1 SGHNT, CDR2 YYREEE (reference sequence). V shed 3 bases and J shed 7 bases, with 16 bases lying between them. CDR3 sequence reads: CASSSPGSHDGELFF. In DNA form, the CDR3 reads TGTGCCAGCAGCTCACCGGGATCCCATGACGGGGAGCTGTTTTTT.

The V call is TRBV10-3, the J call TRBJ1-1; 8 nucleotides line up with TRBD1. The CDR3 consists of 18 residues. Germline V CDR1 and CDR2: ENHRY, SYGVKD. Trimming cost V 3 bases and J 3 bases; bases outside gene matches: 15. CDR3 residues: CAISELDRELVRDTEAFF. The CDR3 DNA sequence: TGTGCCATCAGTGAATTGGACAGGGAACTAGTTCGGGACACTGAAGCTTTCTTT.

This clone occurred a few times. The chain combines TRBV5-1 with TRBJ1-3; no reliable D call. V was cut by 4 bases and J by 4 bases, with 15 bases left in between. The germline V gene encodes CDR1 SGHRS and CDR2 YFSETQ. The CDR3 totals 15 residues. DNA for the CDR3: TGCGCCAGCAGCCCCCCGGACTTAAACGGAAACACCATATATTTT. This encodes CASSPPDLNGNTIYF.

This chain uses TRBV18 with TRBJ1-4; 7 bases align to TRBD1. The CDR3 runs 12 residues. V shed 3 bases and J 14 bases; nucleotides not matched to a gene: 6. CDR1 and CDR2 (germline): KGHSH, LQKENI. Here the CDR3 reads CASSPPDRVLFF. Written as DNA, the CDR3 is TGTGCCAGCTCACCGCCCGACAGGGTCCTGTTTTTT.

The chain couples TRBV18 to TRBJ2-3, with D possibly TRBD2 on 6 matching bases. CDR3 length: 17 residues. The germline gives CDR1 KGHSH, CDR2 LQKENI. Trimming pared 3 bases from V and 2 bases from J, leaving 18 bases between. CDR3 sequence: CASSPFSAGLITDTQYF. In DNA form, the CDR3 reads TGTGCCAGCTCACCCTTTTCCGCGGGGCTCATCACAGATACGCAGTATTTT.

The chain combines TRBV30 with TRBJ1-2; D uncertain. Looked up from germline, CDR1 is GTSNPN and CDR2 is SVGIG (reference sequence). The CDR3 runs 11 residues. The ends were cut back, 0 bases at V and 8 bases at J, with 7 bases in the middle. CDR3 coding DNA: TGTGCCTGGAGTGTAGTGGAGGGCTACACCTTC. Amino acid sequence: CAWSVVEGYTF.

The chain has TRBV29-1 and TRBJ1-2; 8 positions agree with TRBD1. Losses at the gene ends were 6 bases for V and 5 bases for J; bases not matched to a gene: 8. There are 13 residues in the CDR3. From germline, CDR1 is SQVTM and CDR2 ANQGSEA. The chain's CDR3 is CSVTQGAQYGYTF. The CDR3 region has the DNA TGCAGCGTGACCCAGGGGGCTCAGTATGGCTACACCTTC.

This clone showed up just a few times. The rearrangement joins TRBV7-9 to TRBJ1-2; a possible D gene is TRBD1 (6 bases). Germline values: CDR1 SEHNR, CDR2 FQNEAQ (reference sequence). CDR3 length equals 14 residues. V lost 4 bases, J lost 6 bases, and 15 bases lay in between. The CDR3 loop reads CASSSRQAFDGYTF. The CDR3 nucleotides read TGTGCCAGCAGCTCACGACAGGCCTTTGATGGCTACACCTTC.

V usage is TRBV19 and J usage is TRBJ1-2; D not resolved. V gave up 4 bases and J gave up 7 bases, with 10 bases separating them. Germline V gives CDR1 LNHDA, CDR2 SQIVND (reference sequence). This CDR3 is 12 amino acids long. In DNA form, the CDR3 reads TGTGCCAGTAGTACTAGAGAACTTGGCTACACCTTC. This codes for CASSTRELGYTF.

The chain combines TRBV5-4 with TRBJ1-2, with TRBD1 matching 8 bases. The CDR3 runs 15 residues. Per germline, CDR1 SGHNT and CDR2 YYREEE (reference sequence). J gave up 4 bases and V 2 bases, and 7 bases lay outside the gene matches. The CDR3 loop reads CASSFQQGGGYGYTF. CDR3 in DNA: TGTGCCAGCAGCTTTCAACAGGGGGGTGGCTATGGCTACACCTTC. The whole variable domain, filled in from reference TRBV5-4 and TRBJ1-2, reads ETGVTQSPTHLIKTRGQQVTLRCSSQSGHNTVSWYQQALGQGPQFIFQYYREEENGRGNFPPRFSGLQFPNYSSELNVNALELDDSALYLCASSFQQGGGYGYTFGSGTRLTVV.

The chain joins TRBV6-5 to TRBJ1-1; tentatively, D is TRBD1 (5 bases). The germline V and J ends were trimmed by 4 bases and 6 bases, with 15 bases remaining between them. CDR1 and CDR2 (germline): MNHEY, SVGAGI. The CDR3 extends over 14 amino acids. CDR3: CASSSNRIWAEAFF. The CDR3 bases are TGTGCCAGCAGTTCGAACAGGATTTGGGCTGAAGCTTTCTTT.

This clone was counted a few times. One end of the junction varies from germline; a read error may be responsible. V gene TRBV18 combines with J gene TRBJ2-1; 7 bases fit TRBD2. Germline CDR1 is KGHSH and CDR2 is LQKENI. The CDR3 consists of 13 residues. The CDR3 DNA follows: TGTGCCAGCTCTCCACCGGGAGGACATGAGCAGTTCTTC. Translating it yields CASSPPGGHEQFF.

The genes are TRBV6-2 or TRBV6-3 and TRBJ1-5, with TRBD1 matching 12 bases. The CDR3 is 16 amino acids. From germline, CDR1 is MNHEY and CDR2 SVGEGT. The J segment lost 4 bases and the V segment lost 2 bases, leaving 3 bases of the junction unmatched. The CDR3 is CASSYGTGGRNQPQHF. The CDR3 DNA reads as TGTGCCAGCAGTTACGGGACAGGGGGCCGTAATCAGCCCCAGCATTTT.

This rearrangement joins TRBV19 to TRBJ1-5; no definite D call. CDR3 size: 16 residues. Germline V CDR1 and CDR2: LNHDA, SQIVND (reference sequence). Trimming pared 4 bases from V and 4 bases from J, leaving 17 bases between. The CDR3 region is CASSRYDGPTNQPQHF. In DNA, the CDR3 is TGTGCCAGTAGTAGGTACGATGGGCCTACAAATCAGCCCCAGCATTTT.

The chain links TRBV10-3 to TRBJ2-2; D unclear. The CDR3 spans 15 residues. CDR1 and CDR2 from the germline V gene are ENHRY and SYGVKD. V lost 4 bases, J lost 6 bases, and 15 bases lay in between. CDR3 nucleotide sequence: TGTGCCATCAGTGGGGCTATTTTAGTGGCCGGGGAGCTGTTTTTT. Protein sequence: CAISGAILVAGELFF.

This clone appeared a few times. The chain links TRBV5-1 to TRBJ1-2; unclear D gene. V gave up 0 bases and J gave up 3 bases, with 9 bases separating them. The CDR3 runs to 14 residues. Germline lookup yields CDR1 SGHRS and CDR2 YFSETQ. The CDR3 DNA sequence: TGCGCCAGCAGCTTGGGAACTCCCGACTATGGCTACACCTTC. It yields the protein CASSLGTPDYGYTF.

The J gene is TRBJ1-6, the V gene TRBV25-1, with TRBD1 matching 7 bases. J lost 9 bases, V lost 6 bases, and 8 bases had no gene match. Germline values: CDR1 MGHDK, CDR2 SYGVNS. This CDR3 is built from 14 residues. The CDR3 nucleotides are TGTGCCAGCAGAGAAGGGGGCGCAGGTTCACCCCTCCACTTT. Translation: CASREGGAGSPLHF.